Below are 8 T cell receptor beta chains sequenced from a single sample in a study of Graves' ophthalmopathy and Graves' hyperthyroidism. TCR beta CDR3 amplification used RNA transcripts. First-round RT-PCR with HTBI primers preceded a second-round multiplex PCR. Via MiXCR, TCRdb re-called the multiplex PCR reads, giving one row per CDR3 protein. The table has about 1.2 million distinct CDR3 sequences, 36% seen once. Sequenced: peripheral blood or thyroid tissue (not recorded which). Receptors were obtained from an adult man with Graves' hyperthyroidism.

At least ten counts were recorded for this clonotype. This chain joins TRBV7-2 and TRBJ1-4; D is perhaps TRBD1 (5 bases). The CDR3 has 15 residues. The germline V gene has CDR1 SGHTA and CDR2 FQGNSA. V was clipped by 5 bases and J by 8 bases, with 18 bases between them. The CDR3 region has the DNA TGTGCCAGCAGCACAGGCGGCGCAGTCTGGGAAAAACTGTTTTTT. Translation gives CASSTGGAVWEKLFF.

The J gene is TRBJ2-7, the V gene TRBV30, with unresolved D. The CDR3 length is 12 residues. Germline-derived CDR1 and CDR2 are GTSNPN and SVGIG (reference sequence). V lost 8 bases, J lost 3 bases, and 14 bases lay in between. The CDR3 loop reads CARSRDNYEQYF. CDR3 nucleotide sequence: TGTGCCCGATCCAGAGATAACTACGAGCAGTACTTC.

At least ten counts were recorded for this clonotype. The J gene is TRBJ1-3, the V gene TRBV7-2; unclear D gene. The V end lost 3 bases, the J end lost 2 bases, and 8 bases lay between the germline ends. There are 14 residues in the CDR3. Germline CDR1 and CDR2: SGHTA and FQGNSA. For the CDR3, the DNA is TGTGCCAGCAGCTTCATCGGAACTGGAAACACCATATATTTT. This translates into CASSFIGTGNTIYF.

There are many counts of this clonotype. The chain uses TRBV9 and TRBJ1-6, with D unclear. From germline, CDR1 is SGDLS and CDR2 YYNGEE. This CDR3 spans 13 amino acids. V was trimmed by 4 bases and J by 8 bases, leaving 10 bases between them. This CDR3 reads CASSPDKDSPLHF. The CDR3, as DNA: TGTGCCAGCAGCCCTGACAAGGATTCACCCCTCCACTTT.

This clonotype has more than one count but fewer than ten. The chain links TRBV11-2 to TRBJ2-7, with D unclear. Trimming took off 2 bases at V and 6 bases at J, with 11 bases between the two ends. This CDR3 is built from 13 residues. CDR1 and CDR2 (germline): SGHAT, FQNNGV. As DNA, the CDR3 is TGTGCCAGCAGCTTACGGCCAACCGCCGAGCAGTACTTC. Translation gives CASSLRPTAEQYF.

Turning to this clonotype: At one end the junction does not follow the germline gene, possibly because of a read error. V is TRBV24-1 and J is TRBJ2-7; D is unresolved. CDR1 is KGHDR, CDR2 SFDVKD, per germline. The CDR3 totals 14 residues. The CDR3 coding sequence is TGTGCCAGCAGTTTACGGCCCTTTTCCTACGAGCAGTACTTC. Translated, it gives CASSLRPFSYEQYF.

Many counts were recorded for this clonotype. The CDR3 protein is CATSDTTGGAETQYF. The CDR3 DNA sequence: TGTGCCACCAGTGACACCACAGGGGGGGCAGAGACCCAGTACTTC. The chain recombines TRBV24-1 with TRBJ2-5, with a possible D match to TRBD1 (8 bases). Trimming left V 4 bases short and J 4 bases short, with 15 bases between. Germline loops: CDR1 KGHDR, CDR2 SFDVKD. The CDR3 is made up of 15 amino acids.

V is TRBV2 and J is TRBJ2-5; 12 nucleotides match TRBD2. V was pared by 5 bases and J by 5 bases, with 18 bases of the junction left unmatched. This CDR3 spans 19 amino acids. CDR1 and CDR2 (germline): SNHLY, FYNNEI. CDR3 sequence: CASSLSALTSGGTGETQYF. The CDR3, as DNA: TGTGCCAGCAGTTTATCGGCGTTGACTAGCGGGGGAACCGGGGAGACCCAGTACTTC.